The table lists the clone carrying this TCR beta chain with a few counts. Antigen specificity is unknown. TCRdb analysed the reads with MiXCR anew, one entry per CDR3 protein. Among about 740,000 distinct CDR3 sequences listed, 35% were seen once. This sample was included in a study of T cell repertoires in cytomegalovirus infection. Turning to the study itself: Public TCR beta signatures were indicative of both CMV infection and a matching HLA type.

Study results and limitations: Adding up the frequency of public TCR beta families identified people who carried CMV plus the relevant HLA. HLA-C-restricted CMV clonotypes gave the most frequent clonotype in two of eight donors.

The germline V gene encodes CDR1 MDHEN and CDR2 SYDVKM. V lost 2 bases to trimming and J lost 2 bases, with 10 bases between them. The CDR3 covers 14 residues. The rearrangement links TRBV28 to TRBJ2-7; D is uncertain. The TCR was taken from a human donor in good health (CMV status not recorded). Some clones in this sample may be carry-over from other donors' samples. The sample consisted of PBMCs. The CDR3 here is CASSLRAVTYEQYF. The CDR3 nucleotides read TGTGCCAGCAGTTTAAGGGCGGTCACCTACGAGCAGTACTTC.